This TCR beta chain was found in a study of shared clonotypes between healthy human individuals. CD4+ cell separation produced CD45RA+ naive and CD45RA-negative memory subsets. Sequenced by immunoSEQ multiplex PCR; TCRdb stores in-frame clones only, minus some. The sample consists of roughly 1,100,000 clones, around 76% of them appearing once. Regarding this clone: The antigen is undetermined.

V shed 6 bases and J shed 4 bases, with 12 bases lying between them. The germline gives CDR1 SGHVS, CDR2 FQNEAQ. CDR3 length equals 13 residues. Overall study results and limits: A handful of donors held approximately 4.6% of naive CD4 clonotypes in common. Richness estimates generally favored naive over memory subsets.

The sequencing input was memory CD4+ T cells sorted from blood. Subset denoted: CD45RA-negative fraction. The sequence came from a man younger than 35 in good health. The gene calls are TRBV7-8 and TRBJ1-2; D uncertain. The CDR3 DNA reads TGTGCCAGCAGTCGGGCGCGAGGCTATGGCTACACCTTC. Translation gives CASSRARGYGYTF.